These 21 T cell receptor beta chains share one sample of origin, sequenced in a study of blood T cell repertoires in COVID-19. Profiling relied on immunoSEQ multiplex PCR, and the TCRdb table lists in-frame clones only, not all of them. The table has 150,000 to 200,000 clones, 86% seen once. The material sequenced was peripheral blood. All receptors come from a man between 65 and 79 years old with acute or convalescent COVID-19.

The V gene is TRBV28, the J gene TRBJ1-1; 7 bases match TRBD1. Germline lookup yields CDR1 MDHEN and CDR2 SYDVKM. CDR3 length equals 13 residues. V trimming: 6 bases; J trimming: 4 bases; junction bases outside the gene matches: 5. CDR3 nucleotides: TGTGCCAGCAGGTTGACAGGGTCCACTGAAGCTTTCTTT. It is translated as CASRLTGSTEAFF.

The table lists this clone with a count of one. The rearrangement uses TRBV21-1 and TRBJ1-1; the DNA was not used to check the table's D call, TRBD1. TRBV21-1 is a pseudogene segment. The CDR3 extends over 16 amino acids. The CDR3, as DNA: TGTGCCAGCAGCAAAGGGTGGACAGGGGGCGACCAAGAAGCTTTCTTT. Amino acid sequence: CASSKGWTGGDQEAFF.

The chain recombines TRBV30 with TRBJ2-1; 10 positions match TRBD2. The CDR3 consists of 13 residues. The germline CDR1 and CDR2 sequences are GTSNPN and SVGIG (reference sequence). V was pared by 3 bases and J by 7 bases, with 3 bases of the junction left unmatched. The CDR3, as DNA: TGTGCCTGGAGACTAGCGGGGCTGAATGAGCAGTTCTTC. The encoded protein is CAWRLAGLNEQFF.

The CDR3 DNA sequence: TGTGCCAGCAGCTCTCCGGGACAGGAGCAAGAGACCCAGTACTTC. This gives the protein CASSSPGQEQETQYF. The chain links TRBV6-5 to TRBJ2-5; 8 bases map to TRBD1. Trimming at V came to 6 bases and at J to 2 bases, leaving 8 bases not matched to a gene. CDR1 is MNHEY and CDR2 is SVGAGI in the germline V gene. The CDR3 totals 15 residues.

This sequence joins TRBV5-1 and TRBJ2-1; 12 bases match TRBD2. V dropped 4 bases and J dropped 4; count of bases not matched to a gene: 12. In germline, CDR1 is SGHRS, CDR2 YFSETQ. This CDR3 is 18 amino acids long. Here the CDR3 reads CASSPQGASGRGYNEQFF. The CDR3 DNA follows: TGCGCCAGCAGCCCACAAGGGGCTAGCGGGAGGGGGTACAATGAGCAGTTCTTC.

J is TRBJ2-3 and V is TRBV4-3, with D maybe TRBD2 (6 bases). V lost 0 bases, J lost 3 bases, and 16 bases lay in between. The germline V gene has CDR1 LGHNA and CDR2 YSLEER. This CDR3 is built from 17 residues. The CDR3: CASSQDRRGMMTDTQYF. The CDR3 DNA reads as TGCGCCAGCAGCCAAGATAGGCGGGGAATGATGACAGATACGCAGTATTTT.

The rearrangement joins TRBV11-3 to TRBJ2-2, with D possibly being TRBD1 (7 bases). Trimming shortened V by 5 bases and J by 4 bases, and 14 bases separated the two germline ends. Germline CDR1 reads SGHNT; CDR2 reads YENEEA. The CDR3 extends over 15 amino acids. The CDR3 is CASSPTQGGTGELFF. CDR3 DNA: TGTGCCAGCAGCCCCACCCAGGGGGGCACCGGGGAGCTGTTTTTT.

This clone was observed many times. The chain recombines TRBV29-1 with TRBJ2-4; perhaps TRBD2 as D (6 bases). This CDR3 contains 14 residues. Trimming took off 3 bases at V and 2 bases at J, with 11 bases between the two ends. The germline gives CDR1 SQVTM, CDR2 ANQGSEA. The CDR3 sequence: CSVEEGLTKNIQYF. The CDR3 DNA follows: TGCAGCGTTGAGGAGGGCTTAACCAAAAACATTCAGTACTTC.

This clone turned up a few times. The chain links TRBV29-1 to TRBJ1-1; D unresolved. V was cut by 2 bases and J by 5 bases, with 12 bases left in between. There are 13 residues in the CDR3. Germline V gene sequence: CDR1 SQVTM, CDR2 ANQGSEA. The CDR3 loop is CSVEWRDGTEAFF. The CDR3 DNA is TGCAGCGTTGAATGGCGGGATGGGACTGAAGCTTTCTTT.

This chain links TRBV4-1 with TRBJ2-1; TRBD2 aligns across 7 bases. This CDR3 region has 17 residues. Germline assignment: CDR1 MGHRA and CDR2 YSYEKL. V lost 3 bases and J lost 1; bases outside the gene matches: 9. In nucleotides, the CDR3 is TGCGCCAGCAGCCACCCGGGTGGCGGGAGTTCCTACAATGAGCAGTTCTTC. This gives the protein CASSHPGGGSSYNEQFF.

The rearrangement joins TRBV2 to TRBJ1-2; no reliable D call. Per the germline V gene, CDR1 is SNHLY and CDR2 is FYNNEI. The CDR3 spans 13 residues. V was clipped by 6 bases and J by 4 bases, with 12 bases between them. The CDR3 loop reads CASRLEVGYGYTF. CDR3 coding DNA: TGTGCCAGCAGACTGGAGGTCGGCTATGGCTACACCTTC.

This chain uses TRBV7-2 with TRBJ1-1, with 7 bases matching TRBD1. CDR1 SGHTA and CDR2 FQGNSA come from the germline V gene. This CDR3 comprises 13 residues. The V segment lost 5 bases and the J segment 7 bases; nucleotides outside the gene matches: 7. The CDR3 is CASSTRQGGEAFF. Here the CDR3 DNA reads TGTGCCAGCAGCACTAGACAGGGAGGTGAAGCTTTCTTT.

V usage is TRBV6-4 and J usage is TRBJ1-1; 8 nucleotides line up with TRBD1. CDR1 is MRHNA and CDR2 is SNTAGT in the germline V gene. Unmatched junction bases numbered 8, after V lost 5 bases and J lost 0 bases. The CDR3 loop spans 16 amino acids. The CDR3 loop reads CASSPGQGAMNTEAFF. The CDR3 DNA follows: TGTGCCAGCAGTCCCGGCCAGGGGGCAATGAACACTGAAGCTTTCTTT.

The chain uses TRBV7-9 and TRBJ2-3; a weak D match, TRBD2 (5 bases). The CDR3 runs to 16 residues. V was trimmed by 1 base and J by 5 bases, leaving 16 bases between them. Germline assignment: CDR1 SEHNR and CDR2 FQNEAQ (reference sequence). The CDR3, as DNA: TGTGCCAGCAGCTTAGTCTCTGGTAGCGAGGGAGATACGCAGTATTTT. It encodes CASSLVSGSEGDTQYF.

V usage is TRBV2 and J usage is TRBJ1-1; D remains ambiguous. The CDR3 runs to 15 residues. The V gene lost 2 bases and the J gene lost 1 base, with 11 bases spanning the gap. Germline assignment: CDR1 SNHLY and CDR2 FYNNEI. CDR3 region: CASSEYGVGNTEAFF. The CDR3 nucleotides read TGTGCCAGCAGTGAATATGGAGTTGGGAACACTGAAGCTTTCTTT.

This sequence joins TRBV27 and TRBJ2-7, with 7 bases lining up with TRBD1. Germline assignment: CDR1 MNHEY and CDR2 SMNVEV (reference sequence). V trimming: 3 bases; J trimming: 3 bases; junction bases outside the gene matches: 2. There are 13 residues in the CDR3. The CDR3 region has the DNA TGTGCCAGCAGTTTGGGGACAGTCTACGAGCAGTACTTC. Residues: CASSLGTVYEQYF.

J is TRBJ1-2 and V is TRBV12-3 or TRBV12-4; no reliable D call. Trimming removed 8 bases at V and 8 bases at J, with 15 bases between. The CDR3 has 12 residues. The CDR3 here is CASADYGFGYTF. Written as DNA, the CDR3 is TGTGCCAGCGCTGACTATGGCTTCGGCTACACCTTC.

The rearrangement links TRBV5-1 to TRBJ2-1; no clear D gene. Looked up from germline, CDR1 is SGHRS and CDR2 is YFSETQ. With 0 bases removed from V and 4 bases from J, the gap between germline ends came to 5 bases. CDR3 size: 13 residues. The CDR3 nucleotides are TGCGCCAGCAGCTTGGAAGCGTACAATGAGCAGTTCTTC. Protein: CASSLEAYNEQFF.

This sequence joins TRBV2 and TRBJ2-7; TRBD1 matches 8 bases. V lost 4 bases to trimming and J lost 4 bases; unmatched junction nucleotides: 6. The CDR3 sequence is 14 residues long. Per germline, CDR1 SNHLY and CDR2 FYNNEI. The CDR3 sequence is CASSGRTGRYEQYF. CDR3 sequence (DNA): TGTGCCAGCAGTGGCAGGACAGGGCGATACGAGCAGTACTTC.

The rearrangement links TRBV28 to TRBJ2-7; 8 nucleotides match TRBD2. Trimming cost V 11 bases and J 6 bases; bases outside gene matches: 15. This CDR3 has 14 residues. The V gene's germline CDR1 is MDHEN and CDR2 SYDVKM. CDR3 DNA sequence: TGTGCCGCCGCGAGGCTAGCGGGTATATCCGAGCAGTACTTC. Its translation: CAAARLAGISEQYF.

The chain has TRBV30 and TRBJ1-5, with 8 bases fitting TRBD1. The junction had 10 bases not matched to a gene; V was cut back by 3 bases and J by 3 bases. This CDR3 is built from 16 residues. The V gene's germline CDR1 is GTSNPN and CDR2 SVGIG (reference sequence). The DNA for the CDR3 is TGTGCCTGGAGCACAGGGGGTCGAAGTTACAATCAGCCCCAGCATTTT. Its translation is CAWSTGGRSYNQPQHF. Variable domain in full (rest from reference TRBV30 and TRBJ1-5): SQTIHQWPATLVQPVGSPLSLECTVEGTSNPNLYWYRQAAGRGLQLLFYSVGIGQISSEVPQNLSASRPQDRQFILSSKKLLLSDSGFYLCAWSTGGRSYNQPQHFGDGTRLSIL.